The 21 T cell receptor beta chains reported below all come from one sample, sequenced in a study of blood T cell repertoires in COVID-19. Some clones are missing from TCRdb's copy, which holds only in-frame ones; the method was immunoSEQ multiplex PCR. The table lists fewer than 400,000 clones, 92% of them singletons. Material for sequencing was PBMCs or T cells enriched from blood (not recorded which). The receptors were sampled from a woman aged 30 to 39 who had recovered from COVID-19.

The V gene is TRBV7-2, the J gene TRBJ2-7; TRBD1 agrees at 9 bases. Germline V lookup: CDR1 SGHTA, CDR2 FQGNSA. Trimming removed 5 bases from V and 3 bases from J; junction bases left unmatched: 5. CDR3 length equals 14 residues. CDR3 protein: CASSHGTGFYEQYF. CDR3 DNA sequence: TGTGCCAGCAGCCACGGGACAGGGTTCTACGAGCAGTACTTC.

This rearrangement joins TRBV5-1 to TRBJ2-2, with D tentatively TRBD2 (5 bases). The CDR3 runs 15 residues. CDR1 and CDR2 from the germline V gene are SGHRS and YFSETQ. V lost 3 bases, J lost 4 bases, and 13 bases lay in between. The CDR3 sequence is CASSWSWESTGELFF. The CDR3, as DNA: TGCGCCAGCAGCTGGTCTTGGGAGAGCACCGGGGAGCTGTTTTTT.

There are a few counts of this clone. This chain joins TRBV9 and TRBJ2-7; perhaps TRBD1 as D (5 bases). Germline V CDR1 and CDR2: SGDLS, YYNGEE. CDR3 length: 15 amino acids. V was shortened by 2 bases and J by 4 bases, with 16 bases between the two germline ends. Here the CDR3 DNA reads TGTGCCAGCAGCGTGGGGCCGGCGACTTCTTACGAGCAGTACTTC. This encodes CASSVGPATSYEQYF.

Turning to this clone: One end of the junction fails to match germline, which may point to a read error. The chain links TRBV5-6 to TRBJ2-1; 9 bases are shared with TRBD2. From germline, CDR1 is SGHDT and CDR2 YYEEEE. The CDR3 loop spans 16 amino acids. CDR3 sequence reads: CASNLLTSGVGNEQFF. The CDR3 DNA follows: TGTGCCAGCAACTTGCTGACTAGCGGAGTGGGCAATGAGCAGTTCTTC.

The count of this clone is one. CDR3 amino acids: CASSVGASANYGYTF. CDR3 sequence (DNA): TGTGCCAGCAGCGTAGGGGCCTCAGCTAACTATGGCTACACCTTC. J is TRBJ1-2 and V is TRBV9; D gene ambiguous. Per the germline V gene, CDR1 is SGDLS and CDR2 is YYNGEE. Trimming took 0 bases from V and 0 from J, leaving 9 bases between them. The CDR3 covers 15 residues.

The gene calls are TRBV5-1 and TRBJ2-3, with no clear D. This CDR3 comprises 13 residues. Trimming stripped 4 bases from V and 4 bases from J, with 10 bases between. Germline CDR1 and CDR2: SGHRS and YFSETQ. The CDR3 loop reads CASSPVVADTQYF. The CDR3 nucleotides are TGCGCCAGCAGCCCGGTAGTGGCAGATACGCAGTATTTT.

As regards this clone: The sample carries other DNA sequences with the same CDR3. The chain joins TRBV18 to TRBJ1-2; 9 bases map to TRBD1. The junction had 6 bases not matched to a gene; V was cut back by 3 bases and J by 7 bases. Germline lookup yields CDR1 KGHSH and CDR2 LQKENI. This CDR3 spans 14 amino acids. The CDR3 nucleotides read TGTGCCAGCTCACCGGGACAGGGAGTGGGTGGCTACACCTTC. Its protein product is CASSPGQGVGGYTF.

The V gene is TRBV24-1, the J gene TRBJ1-4; 10 nucleotides align to TRBD1. CDR1 and CDR2 from the germline V gene are KGHDR and SFDVKD. This CDR3 contains 15 residues. V lost 4 bases and J lost 7; bases outside the gene matches: 5. The CDR3 loop is CATSESDRGLEKLFF. The CDR3 bases are TGTGCCACCAGTGAATCAGACAGGGGGCTTGAAAAACTGTTTTTT.

This rearrangement joins TRBV7-2 to TRBJ1-2; D ambiguous. Trimming pared 1 base from V and 0 bases from J, leaving 9 bases between. This CDR3 comprises 15 residues. Per germline, CDR1 SGHTA and CDR2 FQGNSA. CDR3 sequence: CASSLGQRANYGYTF. CDR3 DNA sequence: TGTGCCAGCAGCTTAGGGCAGCGAGCTAACTATGGCTACACCTTC.

For this clone: The same CDR3 arises from other DNA sequences in this sample as well. The V gene is TRBV28, the J gene TRBJ1-1, with 8 bases lining up with TRBD1. This CDR3 region has 15 residues. V lost 6 bases to trimming and J lost 0 bases; unmatched junction nucleotides: 6. Looked up from germline, CDR1 is MDHEN and CDR2 is SYDVKM. The CDR3, as DNA: TGTGCCAGCAGCACTGGGACAGGCATGAACACTGAAGCTTTCTTT. Amino acid sequence: CASSTGTGMNTEAFF.

The chain combines TRBV19 with TRBJ2-5, with 7 bases aligning to TRBD1. Germline CDR1 is LNHDA and CDR2 is SQIVND (reference sequence). There are 16 residues in the CDR3. The ends lost 3 bases at V and 7 bases at J; junction bases unmatched: 14. The DNA of the CDR3 is TGTGCCAGTAGTATGTTAGGGCAGGGGGTCGCCGGGACCCAGTACTTC. As protein: CASSMLGQGVAGTQYF. The whole variable domain, filled in from reference TRBV19 and TRBJ2-5, reads DGGITQSPKYLFRKEGQNVTLSCEQNLNHDAMYWYRQDPGQGLRLIYYSQIVNDFQKGDIAEGYSVSREKKESFPLTVTSAQKNPTAFYLCASSMLGQGVAGTQYFGPGTRLLVL.

The chain links TRBV27 to TRBJ1-6; a weak D match, TRBD1 (6 bases). Deletions cut 5 bases from V and 7 bases from J, with 15 bases between. Germline CDR1 and CDR2: MNHEY and SMNVEV (reference sequence). This CDR3 is 15 amino acids long. Here the CDR3 reads CASSPRRTANSPLHF. CDR3 DNA: TGTGCCAGCAGTCCCCGCCGGACAGCCAATTCACCCCTCCACTTT.

The rearrangement joins TRBV11-3 to TRBJ1-1, with a possible D match to TRBD1 (5 bases). Trimming pared 4 bases from V and 1 base from J, leaving 10 bases between. The CDR3 consists of 14 residues. Germline lookup yields CDR1 SGHNT and CDR2 YENEEA. In DNA form, the CDR3 reads TGTGCCAGCAGCTCGGCCAGGGAGAACACTGAAGCTTTCTTT. Translating gives CASSSARENTEAFF.

The chain joins TRBV19 to TRBJ1-2; D unresolved. V lost 6 bases, J lost 4 bases, and 18 bases lay in between. Looked up from germline, CDR1 is LNHDA and CDR2 is SQIVND (reference sequence). This CDR3 contains 15 residues. The CDR3 region is CASSFRRAGIYGYTF. The CDR3 nucleotides read TGTGCCAGTAGCTTCCGGCGGGCGGGGATCTATGGCTACACCTTC. The full variable domain, rest sourced from reference TRBV19 and TRBJ1-2, is DGGITQSPKYLFRKEGQNVTLSCEQNLNHDAMYWYRQDPGQGLRLIYYSQIVNDFQKGDIAEGYSVSREKKESFPLTVTSAQKNPTAFYLCASSFRRAGIYGYTFGSGTRLTVV.

This chain uses TRBV19 with TRBJ2-1; 9 positions agree with TRBD2. The CDR3 runs to 16 residues. Germline V gene lookup returns CDR1 LNHDA and CDR2 SQIVND (reference sequence). The ends lost 1 base at V and 2 bases at J; junction bases unmatched: 3. The CDR3 region is CASSIGIAGAYNEQFF. CDR3 coding DNA: TGTGCCAGTAGTATAGGGATAGCGGGGGCCTACAATGAGCAGTTCTTC.

The chain combines TRBV19 with TRBJ1-5; possibly TRBD1 for D (6 bases). Per germline, CDR1 LNHDA and CDR2 SQIVND (reference sequence). The CDR3 sequence is 14 residues long. V lost 3 bases to trimming and J lost 7 bases, with 13 bases between them. CDR3 coding DNA: TGTGCCAGTAGTATGCAAAAAGGACAGCAGCCCCAGCATTTT. Protein: CASSMQKGQQPQHF.

This chain joins TRBV11-2 and TRBJ2-1; D possibly corresponds to TRBD2 (6 bases). This CDR3 contains 18 residues. The germline V gene encodes CDR1 SGHAT and CDR2 FQNNGV. V gave up 1 base and J gave up 1 base, with 17 bases separating them. The CDR3 sequence: CASSLGPYFSGSYNEQFF. DNA for the CDR3: TGTGCCAGCAGCTTAGGCCCCTACTTTAGCGGATCCTACAATGAGCAGTTCTTC.

The sample holds a few counts of this clone. The CDR3 is CASSPYRGVDTEAFF. The CDR3 coding sequence is TGTGCCAGCAGCCCATACCGGGGGGTAGACACTGAAGCTTTCTTT. The gene calls are TRBV28 and TRBJ1-1, with a possible D match to TRBD1 (5 bases). CDR1 is MDHEN, CDR2 SYDVKM, per germline. V lost 6 bases and J lost 3, with 17 bases in between. The CDR3 is 15 residues long.

The chain employs TRBV6-5 and TRBJ1-1, with TRBD1 matching over 7 bases. J was trimmed by 3 bases and V by 2 bases; bases with no gene match: 9. The CDR3 has 16 amino acids. Germline assignment: CDR1 MNHEY and CDR2 SVGAGI. For the CDR3, the DNA is TGTGCCAGCAGTTACGGGGGGACAGCCTTGGACACTGAAGCTTTCTTT. Translating it yields CASSYGGTALDTEAFF.

The V gene is TRBV7-2, the J gene TRBJ1-3; D remains ambiguous. Trimming took off 6 bases at V and 0 bases at J, with 15 bases between the two ends. The CDR3 extends over 16 amino acids. Germline V lookup: CDR1 SGHTA, CDR2 FQGNSA. The CDR3 DNA reads as TGTGCCAGCAGTTTTGACATGCAATTCTCTGGAAACACCATATATTTT. It translates to CASSFDMQFSGNTIYF. The entire variable domain, with the rest obtained from reference TRBV7-2 and TRBJ1-3, is as follows: GAGVSQSPSNKVTEKGKDVELRCDPISGHTALYWYRQSLGQGLEFLIYFQGNSAPDKSGLPSDRFSAERTGGSVSTLTIQRTQQEDSAVYLCASSFDMQFSGNTIYFGEGSWLTVV.

The gene calls are TRBV5-5 and TRBJ1-1, with TRBD1 as a possible D gene (6 bases). In germline, CDR1 is SGHKS, CDR2 YYEKEE (reference sequence). The CDR3 runs 12 residues. V lost 5 bases and J 4 bases, leaving 9 bases between the germline ends. CDR3 loop: CASSLQGTEAFF. In nucleotides, the CDR3 is TGTGCCAGCAGTCTACAGGGCACTGAAGCTTTCTTT.